This T cell receptor beta chain was obtained from a study of long-term antiretroviral therapy in people with HIV. Sequencing relied on immunoSEQ assay v3.0, run at survey level. The method was immunoSEQ multiplex PCR; TCRdb's version includes in-frame clones alone and lacks a portion of them. The table has 25,000 to 30,000 clones, over 75% seen once. With 4 bases clipped from V and 2 bases from J, the junction kept 2 bases outside the gene matches. Germline V lookup: CDR1 MGHRA, CDR2 YSYEKL. CDR3 length: 13 amino acids. This chain links TRBV4-1 with TRBJ2-7, with 7 positions matching TRBD1. Sequences were derived from unsorted PBMCs, sampled 5 to 5.5 years after starting antiretroviral therapy. This TCR derives from a woman in her thirties or forties with HIV. The CDR3 coding sequence is TGCGCCAGCAGCCGGGACAGCGCCTACGAGCAGTACTTC. Its translation: CASSRDSAYEQYF.